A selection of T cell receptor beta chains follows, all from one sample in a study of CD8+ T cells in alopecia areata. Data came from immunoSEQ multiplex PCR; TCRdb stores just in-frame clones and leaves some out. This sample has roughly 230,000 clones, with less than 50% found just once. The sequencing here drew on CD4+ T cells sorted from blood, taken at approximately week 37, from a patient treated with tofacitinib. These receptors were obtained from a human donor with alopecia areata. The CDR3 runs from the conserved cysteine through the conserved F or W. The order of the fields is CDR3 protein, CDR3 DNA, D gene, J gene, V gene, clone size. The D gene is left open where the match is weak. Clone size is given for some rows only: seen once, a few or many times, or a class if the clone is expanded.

CDR3aa: CASSQGPGLGEPQHF
CDR3nt: TGTGCCAGCAGCCAGGGGCCGGGACTCGGGGAACCCCAGCATTTT
d_gene: .
j_gene: TRBJ1-5
v_gene: TRBV7-2
abundance: .

CDR3aa: CASSLGETEAFF
CDR3nt: TGTGCCAGCAGTTTAGGGGAGACTGAAGCTTTCTTT
d_gene: .
j_gene: TRBJ1-1
v_gene: TRBV6-5
abundance: .

CDR3aa: CASSLAGEATQYF
CDR3nt: TGCGCCAGCAGCTTGGCAGGGGAGGCTACGCAGTATTTT
d_gene: .
j_gene: TRBJ2-3
v_gene: TRBV5-1
abundance: .

CDR3aa: CASSLNSPLAGGLETQYF
CDR3nt: TGTGCCAGCAGCTTAAATTCCCCTCTAGCGGGAGGACTAGAGACCCAGTACTTC
d_gene: TRBD2
j_gene: TRBJ2-5
v_gene: TRBV7-2
abundance: few

CDR3aa: CASSSLFSGVVEQFF
CDR3nt: TGTGCCAGCAGTTCCCTTTTTTCGGGAGTGGTTGAGCAGTTCTTC
d_gene: .
j_gene: TRBJ2-1
v_gene: TRBV27
abundance: few

CDR3aa: CASTTGLNEKLFF
CDR3nt: TGTGCCAGCACGACAGGGCTCAATGAAAAACTGTTTTTT
d_gene: TRBD1
j_gene: TRBJ1-4
v_gene: TRBV18
abundance: .

CDR3aa: CASSLAQSYNEQFF
CDR3nt: TGTGCCAGCAGCTTGGCCCAGTCCTACAATGAGCAGTTCTTC
d_gene: .
j_gene: TRBJ2-1
v_gene: TRBV11-2
abundance: .

CDR3aa: CASSQGLAGGNEQFF
CDR3nt: TGCGCCAGCAGCCAGGGACTAGCGGGAGGTAATGAGCAGTTCTTC
d_gene: TRBD2
j_gene: TRBJ2-1
v_gene: TRBV4-3
abundance: .

CDR3aa: CASSGGHESDEQYF
CDR3nt: TGCGCCAGCAGCGGGGGACATGAATCCGACGAGCAGTACTTC
d_gene: .
j_gene: TRBJ2-7
v_gene: TRBV5-1
abundance: few

CDR3aa: CASSFFGGGEQYF
CDR3nt: TGTGCCAGCAGTTTCTTCGGAGGGGGTGAGCAGTACTTC
d_gene: .
j_gene: TRBJ2-7
v_gene: TRBV27
abundance: .

CDR3aa: CSVETASTQYF
CDR3nt: TGCAGCGTTGAAACAGCTTCGACCCAGTACTTC
d_gene: .
j_gene: TRBJ2-5
v_gene: TRBV29-1
abundance: few

CDR3aa: CASSSGQGTDNEQFF
CDR3nt: TGTGCCAGCAGTTCCGGACAGGGGACGGACAATGAGCAGTTCTTC
d_gene: TRBD1
j_gene: TRBJ2-1
v_gene: TRBV7-9
abundance: .

CDR3aa: CSVEISPTISTDTQYF
CDR3nt: TGCAGCGTTGAAATCTCTCCGACTATTTCCACAGATACGCAGTATTTT
d_gene: .
j_gene: TRBJ2-3
v_gene: TRBV29-1
abundance: few

CDR3aa: CASRGSENTGELFF
CDR3nt: TGTGCCAGCAGGGGTAGCGAGAACACCGGGGAGCTGTTTTTT
d_gene: .
j_gene: TRBJ2-2
v_gene: TRBV6-5
abundance: .

CDR3aa: CASGTAGIGELFF
CDR3nt: TGTGCCAGCGGGACAGCGGGAATCGGGGAGCTGTTTTTT
d_gene: .
j_gene: TRBJ2-2
v_gene: TRBV2
abundance: .

CDR3aa: CASSLRTGTNYEQYF
CDR3nt: TGCGCCAGCAGCTTGAGGACAGGGACTAACTACGAGCAGTACTTC
d_gene: .
j_gene: TRBJ2-7
v_gene: TRBV5-1
abundance: .

CDR3aa: CASSWGPGGTEAFF
CDR3nt: TGCGCCAGCAGCTGGGGACCTGGGGGAACTGAAGCTTTCTTT
d_gene: .
j_gene: TRBJ1-1
v_gene: TRBV5-1
abundance: few

CDR3aa: CASSWTSGLYEQYF
CDR3nt: TGTGCCAGCAGCTGGACTAGCGGCCTTTACGAGCAGTACTTC
d_gene: TRBD2
j_gene: TRBJ2-7
v_gene: TRBV7-2
abundance: .

CDR3aa: CASSVQGADTGELFF
CDR3nt: TGTGCCAGCAGTGTGCAGGGGGCGGACACCGGGGAGCTGTTTTTT
d_gene: TRBD1
j_gene: TRBJ2-2
v_gene: TRBV25-1
abundance: .

CDR3aa: CASSLASGIQETQYF
CDR3nt: TGCGCCAGCAGCTTGGCCAGCGGGATCCAAGAGACCCAGTACTTC
d_gene: TRBD2
j_gene: TRBJ2-5
v_gene: TRBV5-1
abundance: few

CDR3aa: CASSRMGAGQDKQFF
CDR3nt: TGTGCCAGCAGTCGAATGGGCGCCGGGCAAGATAAGCAGTTCTTC
d_gene: .
j_gene: TRBJ2-1
v_gene: TRBV27
abundance: .

CDR3aa: CSVAESGGTPYEQYF
CDR3nt: TGCAGCGTTGCGGAGTCGGGGGGGACCCCCTACGAGCAGTACTTC
d_gene: TRBD2
j_gene: TRBJ2-7
v_gene: TRBV29-1
abundance: few

CDR3aa: CASSTDRPNEKLFF
CDR3nt: TGCGCCAGCAGCACCGACAGGCCCAATGAAAAACTGTTTTTT
d_gene: .
j_gene: TRBJ1-4
v_gene: TRBV5-1
abundance: .

CDR3aa: CASSIGQGFDYGYTF
CDR3nt: TGTGCCAGTAGTATTGGCCAGGGTTTCGACTATGGCTACACCTTC
d_gene: .
j_gene: TRBJ1-2
v_gene: TRBV19
abundance: .

CDR3aa: CASSQLRGRAANEQFF
CDR3nt: TGTGCCAGCAGCCAATTGAGGGGGAGGGCCGCTAATGAGCAGTTCTTC
d_gene: .
j_gene: TRBJ2-1
v_gene: TRBV14
abundance: few

CDR3aa: CASADSVNQPQHF
CDR3nt: TGTGCCAGCGCCGACAGCGTTAATCAGCCCCAGCATTTT
d_gene: .
j_gene: TRBJ1-5
v_gene: TRBV28
abundance: .

CDR3aa: CASSLASGRRGEQFF
CDR3nt: TGTGCCAGCAGCTTAGCTAGCGGGAGACGGGGAGAGCAGTTCTTC
d_gene: TRBD2
j_gene: TRBJ2-1
v_gene: TRBV7-2
abundance: few

CDR3aa: CASSQGLAGGYEQYF
CDR3nt: TGCGCCAGCAGTCAAGGACTAGCGGGAGGTTACGAGCAGTACTTC
d_gene: TRBD2
j_gene: TRBJ2-7
v_gene: TRBV23-1
abundance: .

CDR3aa: CAFLLRESGYEQFF
CDR3nt: TGTGCCTTCCTCTTGCGGGAGTCTGGATATGAGCAGTTCTTC
d_gene: TRBD2
j_gene: TRBJ2-1
v_gene: TRBV30
abundance: .

CDR3aa: CASSLVSLTRRDSYEQYF
CDR3nt: TGTGCCAGCAGCTTAGTTTCCCTAACCAGACGGGACTCCTACGAGCAGTACTTC
d_gene: .
j_gene: TRBJ2-7
v_gene: TRBV7-3
abundance: .

CDR3aa: CASSSIYKGGETQYF
CDR3nt: TGTGCCAGCAGTTCAATCTATAAGGGCGGGGAGACCCAGTACTTC
d_gene: .
j_gene: TRBJ2-5
v_gene: TRBV7-2
abundance: once

CDR3aa: CSVNRAPETQYF
CDR3nt: TGCAGCGTCAACAGGGCCCCAGAGACCCAGTACTTC
d_gene: .
j_gene: TRBJ2-5
v_gene: TRBV29-1
abundance: .

CDR3aa: CSVEVGGRGIQYF
CDR3nt: TGCAGCGTTGAAGTGGGGGGCCGGGGCATTCAGTACTTC
d_gene: .
j_gene: TRBJ2-4
v_gene: TRBV29-1
abundance: few

CDR3aa: CASSQGSAITDTQYF
CDR3nt: TGCGCCAGCAGCCAGGGGAGCGCCATCACAGATACGCAGTATTTT
d_gene: .
j_gene: TRBJ2-3
v_gene: TRBV5-1
abundance: .

CDR3aa: CSVEARNAGNTIYF
CDR3nt: TGCAGCGTTGAAGCGCGAAACGCTGGAAACACCATATATTTT
d_gene: .
j_gene: TRBJ1-3
v_gene: TRBV29-1
abundance: few

CDR3aa: CSVKVGGPETQYF
CDR3nt: TGCAGCGTTAAGGTGGGAGGGCCGGAGACCCAGTACTTC
d_gene: TRBD2
j_gene: TRBJ2-5
v_gene: TRBV29-1
abundance: .

CDR3aa: CSVAARTSEGLYSYEQYF
CDR3nt: TGCAGCGTTGCGGCGAGGACTAGCGAAGGACTATACTCCTACGAGCAGTACTTC
d_gene: TRBD2
j_gene: TRBJ2-7
v_gene: TRBV29-1
abundance: .

CDR3aa: CASSLGLHEQFF
CDR3nt: TGCGCCAGCAGCTTGGGACTACATGAGCAGTTCTTC
d_gene: .
j_gene: TRBJ2-1
v_gene: TRBV5-1
abundance: .

CDR3aa: CASSSTSGVTGELFF
CDR3nt: TGCGCCAGCAGCTCGACTAGCGGGGTTACCGGGGAGCTGTTTTTT
d_gene: TRBD2
j_gene: TRBJ2-2
v_gene: TRBV5-1
abundance: few

CDR3aa: CASSWADRERAQYF
CDR3nt: TGTGCCAGCAGTTGGGCTGACAGGGAGAGGGCCCAGTACTTC
d_gene: TRBD1
j_gene: TRBJ2-5
v_gene: TRBV6-1
abundance: .

CDR3aa: CASSLTMNTEAFF
CDR3nt: TGTGCCAGCAGCCTTACCATGAACACTGAAGCTTTCTTT
d_gene: .
j_gene: TRBJ1-1
v_gene: TRBV7-3
abundance: .

CDR3aa: CASSSGEPGRRSNQPQHF
CDR3nt: TGTGCCAGCAGTAGTGGCGAACCGGGTCGGAGGAGCAATCAGCCCCAGCATTTT
d_gene: .
j_gene: TRBJ1-5
v_gene: TRBV27
abundance: .

CDR3aa: CAWTPRWGLNWITEAFF
CDR3nt: TGTGCCTGGACTCCCAGATGGGGGCTTAATTGGATCACTGAAGCTTTCTTT
d_gene: .
j_gene: TRBJ1-1
v_gene: TRBV30
abundance: few

CDR3aa: CASSYFNEQFF
CDR3nt: TGTGCCAGCAGCTATTTCAATGAGCAGTTCTTC
d_gene: .
j_gene: TRBJ2-1
v_gene: TRBV7-9
abundance: few

CDR3aa: CASSQRGAKNIQYF
CDR3nt: TGTGCCAGTAGTCAACGGGGAGCCAAAAACATTCAGTACTTC
d_gene: .
j_gene: TRBJ2-4
v_gene: TRBV19
abundance: .

CDR3aa: CASSYRPAGELFF
CDR3nt: TGTGCCAGCAGTTACCGCCCGGCCGGGGAGCTGTTTTTT
d_gene: .
j_gene: TRBJ2-2
v_gene: TRBV6-5
abundance: once

CDR3aa: CASSFIGQGGQPQHF
CDR3nt: TGTGCCAGCAGCTTTATTGGCCAGGGCGGTCAGCCCCAGCATTTT
d_gene: .
j_gene: TRBJ1-5
v_gene: TRBV5-4
abundance: .

CDR3aa: CSVERGLDGYTF
CDR3nt: TGCAGCGTTGAACGGGGGCTTGATGGCTACACCTTC
d_gene: .
j_gene: TRBJ1-2
v_gene: TRBV29-1
abundance: few

CDR3aa: CASSLVGGTAYNEQFF
CDR3nt: TGTGCCAGCAGCTTAGTAGGGGGGACCGCCTACAATGAGCAGTTCTTC
d_gene: .
j_gene: TRBJ2-1
v_gene: TRBV11-2
abundance: .

CDR3aa: CASSRTDQYEETQYF
CDR3nt: TGTGCCAGCTCACGAACAGATCAATACGAAGAGACCCAGTACTTC
d_gene: .
j_gene: TRBJ2-5
v_gene: TRBV18
abundance: few

CDR3aa: CSAENPRDGLNTEAFF
CDR3nt: TGCAGCGCCGAAAACCCCCGGGACGGGTTGAACACTGAAGCTTTCTTT
d_gene: .
j_gene: TRBJ1-1
v_gene: TRBV29-1
abundance: .

CDR3aa: CASSATTGGHGYTF
CDR3nt: TGTGCCAGCAGCGCGACAACAGGGGGACATGGCTACACCTTC
d_gene: TRBD1
j_gene: TRBJ1-2
v_gene: TRBV7-8
abundance: .

CDR3aa: CASSESTGGRETQYF
CDR3nt: TGTGCCAGCAGTGAATCGACAGGGGGCAGGGAGACCCAGTACTTC
d_gene: TRBD1
j_gene: TRBJ2-5
v_gene: TRBV25-1
abundance: .

CDR3aa: CASTRESKHNEQFF
CDR3nt: TGTGCCAGCACTCGGGAGAGTAAACACAATGAGCAGTTCTTC
d_gene: .
j_gene: TRBJ2-1
v_gene: TRBV2
abundance: few

CDR3aa: CASSYKSQGVSYEQYF
CDR3nt: TGTGCCAGCAGTTACAAGTCGCAGGGGGTTTCCTACGAGCAGTACTTC
d_gene: TRBD1
j_gene: TRBJ2-7
v_gene: TRBV6-5
abundance: few

CDR3aa: CASSLGPGLETQYF
CDR3nt: TGTGCCAGCAGCTTAGGGCCTGGGCTGGAGACCCAGTACTTC
d_gene: .
j_gene: TRBJ2-5
v_gene: TRBV11-2
abundance: .

CDR3aa: CASSLGGRQGYYGYTF
CDR3nt: TGTGCCAGCAGCTTAGGAGGACGACAGGGTTATTATGGCTACACCTTC
d_gene: TRBD1
j_gene: TRBJ1-2
v_gene: TRBV11-1
abundance: .

CDR3aa: CAWAGFYQETQYF
CDR3nt: TGTGCCTGGGCGGGGTTTTACCAAGAGACCCAGTACTTC
d_gene: .
j_gene: TRBJ2-5
v_gene: TRBV30
abundance: few